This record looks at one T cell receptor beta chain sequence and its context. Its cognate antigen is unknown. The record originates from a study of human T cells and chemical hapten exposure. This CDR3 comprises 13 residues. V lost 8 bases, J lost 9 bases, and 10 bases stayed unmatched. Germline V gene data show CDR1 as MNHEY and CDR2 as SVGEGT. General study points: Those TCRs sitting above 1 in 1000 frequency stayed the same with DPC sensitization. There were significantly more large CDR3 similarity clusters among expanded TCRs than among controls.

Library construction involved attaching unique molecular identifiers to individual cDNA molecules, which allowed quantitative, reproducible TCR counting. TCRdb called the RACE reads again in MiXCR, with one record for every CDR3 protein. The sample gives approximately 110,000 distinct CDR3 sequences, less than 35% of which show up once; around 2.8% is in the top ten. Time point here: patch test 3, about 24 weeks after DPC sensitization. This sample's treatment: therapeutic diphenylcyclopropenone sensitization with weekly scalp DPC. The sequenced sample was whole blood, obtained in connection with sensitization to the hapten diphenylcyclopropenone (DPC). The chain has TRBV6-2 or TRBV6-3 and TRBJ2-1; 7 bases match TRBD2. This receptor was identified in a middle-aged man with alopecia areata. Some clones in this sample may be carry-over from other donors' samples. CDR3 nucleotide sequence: TGTGCCAGCTGTCGGGCGGGGGTGAGTGAGCAGTTCTTC. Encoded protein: CASCRAGVSEQFF.